The following is a T cell receptor beta chain sequence with its context. Its antigen is not known. This CDR3 region has 12 residues. The V end was cut by 3 bases, the J end by 6 bases, with 8 bases between. Per germline, CDR1 MDHEN and CDR2 SYDVKM. Primers: 60 Vbeta forward and 13 Jbeta reverse. Assay used: immunoSEQ multiplex PCR; TCRdb lists only in-frame clones, some missing. The table shows 130,000 or so clones, with around nine tenths occurring only once. The sample is drawn from a study of cytomegalovirus exposure and HLA in healthy donors. Study-level points and caveats: Donor immune exposure was known only as CMV serostatus. Both high specificity and high sensitivity reportedly marked the classifier's diagnosis of cytomegalovirus status. Relative to the approximately 630-donor mean, N-insertions were reportedly fewer in an Asian-associated ancestry cluster in a later analysis.

The sample comprised PBMCs. The chain uses TRBV28 and TRBJ1-2; D ambiguous. The TCR comes from a woman in her 30s in good health and CMV-seronegative. The DNA for the CDR3 is TGTGCCAGCAGTTTTCCTTCAGATGGCTACACCTTC. It yields the protein CASSFPSDGYTF.